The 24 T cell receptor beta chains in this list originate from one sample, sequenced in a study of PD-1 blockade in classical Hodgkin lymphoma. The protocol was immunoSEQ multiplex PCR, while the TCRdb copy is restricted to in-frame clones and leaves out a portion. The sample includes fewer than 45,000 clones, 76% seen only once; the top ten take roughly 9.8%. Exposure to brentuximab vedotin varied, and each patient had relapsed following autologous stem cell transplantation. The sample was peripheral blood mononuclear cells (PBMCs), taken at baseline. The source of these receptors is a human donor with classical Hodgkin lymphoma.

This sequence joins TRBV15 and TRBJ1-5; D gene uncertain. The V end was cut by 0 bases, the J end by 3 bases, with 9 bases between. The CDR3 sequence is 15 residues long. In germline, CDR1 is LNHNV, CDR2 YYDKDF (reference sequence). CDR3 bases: TGTGCCACCAGCAGAGATACGAGCTCCAATCAGCCCCAGCATTTT. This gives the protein CATSRDTSSNQPQHF.

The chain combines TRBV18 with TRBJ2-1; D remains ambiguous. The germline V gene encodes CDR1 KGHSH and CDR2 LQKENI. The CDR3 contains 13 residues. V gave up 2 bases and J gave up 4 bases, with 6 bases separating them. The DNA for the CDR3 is TGTGCCAGCTCACCAATGCGTTACAATGAGCAGTTCTTC. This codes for CASSPMRYNEQFF. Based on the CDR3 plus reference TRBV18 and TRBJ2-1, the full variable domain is NAGVMQNPRHLVRRRGQEARLRCSPMKGHSHVYWYRQLPEEGLKFMVYLQKENIIDESGMPKERFSAEFPKEGPSILRIQQVVRGDSAAYFCASSPMRYNEQFFGPGTRLTVL.

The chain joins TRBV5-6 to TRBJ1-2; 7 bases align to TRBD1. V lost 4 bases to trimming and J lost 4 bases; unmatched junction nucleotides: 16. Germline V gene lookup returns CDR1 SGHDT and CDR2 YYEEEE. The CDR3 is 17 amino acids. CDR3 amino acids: CASSMGGQSVFSYGYTF. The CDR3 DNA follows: TGTGCCAGCAGCATGGGGGGACAGAGTGTATTTTCCTATGGCTACACCTTC.

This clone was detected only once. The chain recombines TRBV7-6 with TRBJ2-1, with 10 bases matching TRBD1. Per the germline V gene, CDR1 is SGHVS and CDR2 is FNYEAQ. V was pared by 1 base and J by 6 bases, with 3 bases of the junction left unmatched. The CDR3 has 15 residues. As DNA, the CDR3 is TGTGCCAGCAGCTTAGGACAGGGGGCAGTCAATGAGCAGTTCTTC. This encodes CASSLGQGAVNEQFF.

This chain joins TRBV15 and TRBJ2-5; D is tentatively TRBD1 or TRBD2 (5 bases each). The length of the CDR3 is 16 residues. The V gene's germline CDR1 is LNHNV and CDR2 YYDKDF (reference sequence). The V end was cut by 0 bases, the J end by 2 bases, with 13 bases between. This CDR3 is CATSRDSQGPQETQYF. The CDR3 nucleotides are TGTGCCACCAGCAGAGATAGCCAGGGACCTCAAGAGACCCAGTACTTC.

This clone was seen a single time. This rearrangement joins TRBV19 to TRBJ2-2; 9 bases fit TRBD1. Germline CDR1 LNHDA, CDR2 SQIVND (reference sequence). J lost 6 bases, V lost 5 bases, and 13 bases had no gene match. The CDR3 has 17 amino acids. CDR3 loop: CASSVPPQGAMAGELFF. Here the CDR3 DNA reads TGTGCCAGTAGTGTTCCCCCACAGGGGGCAATGGCCGGGGAGCTGTTTTTT.

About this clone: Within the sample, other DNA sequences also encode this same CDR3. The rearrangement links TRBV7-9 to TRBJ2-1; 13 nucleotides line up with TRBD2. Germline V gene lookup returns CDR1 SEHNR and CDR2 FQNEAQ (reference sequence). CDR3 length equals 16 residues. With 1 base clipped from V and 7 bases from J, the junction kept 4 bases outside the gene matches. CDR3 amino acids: CASSLGPGLAGNEQFF. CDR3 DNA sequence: TGTGCCAGCAGCTTAGGGCCGGGACTAGCGGGAAATGAGCAGTTCTTC.

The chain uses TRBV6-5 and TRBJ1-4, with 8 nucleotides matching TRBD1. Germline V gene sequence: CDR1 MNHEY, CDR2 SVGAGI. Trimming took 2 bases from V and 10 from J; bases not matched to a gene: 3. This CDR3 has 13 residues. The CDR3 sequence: CASSYVGTGKLFF. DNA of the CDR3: TGTGCCAGCAGTTACGTCGGGACAGGAAAACTGTTTTTT.

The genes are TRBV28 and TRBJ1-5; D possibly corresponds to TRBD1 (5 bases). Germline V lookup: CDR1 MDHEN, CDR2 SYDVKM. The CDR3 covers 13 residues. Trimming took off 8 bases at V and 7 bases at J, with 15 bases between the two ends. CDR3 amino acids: CASRRVSRQPQHF. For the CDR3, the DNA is TGTGCCAGCCGCAGGGTCTCAAGACAGCCCCAGCATTTT.

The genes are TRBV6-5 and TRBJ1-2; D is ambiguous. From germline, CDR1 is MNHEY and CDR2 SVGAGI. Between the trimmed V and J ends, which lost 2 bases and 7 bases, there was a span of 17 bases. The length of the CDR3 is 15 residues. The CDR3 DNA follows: TGTGCCAGCAGTTACGTGGGTTCGGGTATTGGTGGCTACACCTTC. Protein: CASSYVGSGIGGYTF.

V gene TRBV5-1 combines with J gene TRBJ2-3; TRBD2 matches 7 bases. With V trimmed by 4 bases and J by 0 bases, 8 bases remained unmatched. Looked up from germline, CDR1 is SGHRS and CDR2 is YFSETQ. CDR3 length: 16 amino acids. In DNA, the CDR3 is TGCGCCAGCAGCCTGGGGGGGACCCAAAGCACAGATACGCAGTATTTT. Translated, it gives CASSLGGTQSTDTQYF. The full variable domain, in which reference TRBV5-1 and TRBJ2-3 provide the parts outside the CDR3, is KAGVTQTPRYLIKTRGQQVTLSCSPISGHRSVSWYQQTPGQGLQFLFEYFSETQRNKGNFPGRFSGRQFSNSRSEMNVSTLELGDSALYLCASSLGGTQSTDTQYFGPGTRLTVL.

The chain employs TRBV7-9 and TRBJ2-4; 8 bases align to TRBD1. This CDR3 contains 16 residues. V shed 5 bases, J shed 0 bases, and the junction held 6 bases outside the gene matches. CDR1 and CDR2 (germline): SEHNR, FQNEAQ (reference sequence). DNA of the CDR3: TGTGCCAGCAGCCAGGGGGCGGGGCTAGCCAAAAACATTCAGTACTTC. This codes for CASSQGAGLAKNIQYF.

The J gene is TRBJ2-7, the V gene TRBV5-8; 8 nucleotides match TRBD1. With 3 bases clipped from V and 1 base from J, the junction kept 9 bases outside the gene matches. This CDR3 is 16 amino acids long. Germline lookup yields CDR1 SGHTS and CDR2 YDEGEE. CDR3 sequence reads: CASSYDRGLTSYEQYF. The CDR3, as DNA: TGTGCCAGCAGCTACGACAGGGGCCTAACTTCCTACGAGCAGTACTTC.

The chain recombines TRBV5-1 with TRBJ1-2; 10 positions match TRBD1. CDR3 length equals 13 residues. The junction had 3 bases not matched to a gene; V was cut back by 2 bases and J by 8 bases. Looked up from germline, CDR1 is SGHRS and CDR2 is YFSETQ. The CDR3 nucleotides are TGCGCCAGCAGCTTAGACAGGGGGCTAGGCTACACCTTC. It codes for CASSLDRGLGYTF.

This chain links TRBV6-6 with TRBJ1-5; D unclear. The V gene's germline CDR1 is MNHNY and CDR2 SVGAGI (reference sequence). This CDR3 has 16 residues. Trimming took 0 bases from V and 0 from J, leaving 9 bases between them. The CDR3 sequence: CASSYSSGISNQPQHF. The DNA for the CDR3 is TGTGCCAGCAGTTACTCGTCCGGAATTAGCAATCAGCCCCAGCATTTT.

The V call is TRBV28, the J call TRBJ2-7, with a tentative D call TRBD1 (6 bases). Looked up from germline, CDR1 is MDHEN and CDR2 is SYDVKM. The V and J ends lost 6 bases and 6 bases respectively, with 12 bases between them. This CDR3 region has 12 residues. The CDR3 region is CASSGQWGEQYF. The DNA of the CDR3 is TGTGCCAGCAGCGGACAGTGGGGCGAGCAGTACTTC. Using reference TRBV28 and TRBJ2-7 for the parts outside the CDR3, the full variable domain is DVKVTQSSRYLVKRTGEKVFLECVQDMDHENMFWYRQDPGLGLRLIYFSYDVKMKEKGDIPEGYSVSREKKERFSLILESASTNQTSMYLCASSGQWGEQYFGPGTRLTVT.

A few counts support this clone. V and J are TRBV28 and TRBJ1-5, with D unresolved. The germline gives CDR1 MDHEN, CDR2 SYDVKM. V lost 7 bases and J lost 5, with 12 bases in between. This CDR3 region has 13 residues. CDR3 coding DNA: TGTGCCAGCACCGACATTCCCCATCAGCCCCAGCATTTT. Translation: CASTDIPHQPQHF.

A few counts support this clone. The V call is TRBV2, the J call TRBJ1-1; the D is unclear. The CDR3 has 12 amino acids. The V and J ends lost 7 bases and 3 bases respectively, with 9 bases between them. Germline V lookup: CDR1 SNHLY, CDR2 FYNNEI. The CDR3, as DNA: TGTGCCAGCACTCGAGATGACACTGAAGCTTTCTTT. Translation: CASTRDDTEAFF.

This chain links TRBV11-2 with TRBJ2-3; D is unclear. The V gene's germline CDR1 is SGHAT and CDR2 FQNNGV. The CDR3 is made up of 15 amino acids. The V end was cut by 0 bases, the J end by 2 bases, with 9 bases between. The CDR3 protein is CASSLDKPYTDTQYF. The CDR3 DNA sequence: TGTGCCAGCAGCTTAGATAAACCTTACACAGATACGCAGTATTTT. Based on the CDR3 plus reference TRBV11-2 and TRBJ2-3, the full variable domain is EAGVAQSPRYKIIEKRQSVAFWCNPISGHATLYWYQQILGQGPKLLIQFQNNGVVDDSQLPKDRFSAERLKGVDSTLKIQPAKLEDSAVYLCASSLDKPYTDTQYFGPGTRLTVL.

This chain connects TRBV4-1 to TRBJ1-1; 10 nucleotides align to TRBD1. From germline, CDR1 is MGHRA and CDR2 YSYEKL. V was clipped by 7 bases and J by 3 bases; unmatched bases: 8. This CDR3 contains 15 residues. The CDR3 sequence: CASTLGGTGDTEAFF. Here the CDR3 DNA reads TGCGCCAGCACCTTGGGGGGGACAGGGGACACTGAAGCTTTCTTT.

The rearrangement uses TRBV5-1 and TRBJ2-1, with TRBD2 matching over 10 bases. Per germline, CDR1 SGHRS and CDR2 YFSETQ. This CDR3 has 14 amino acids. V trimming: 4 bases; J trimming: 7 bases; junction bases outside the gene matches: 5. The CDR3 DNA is TGCGCCAGCAGCCCGGCTAGCGGGAGTAATGAGCAGTTCTTC. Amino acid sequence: CASSPASGSNEQFF.

CDR3 in DNA: TGTGCCAGCAGTTACGTCTGGGCAGATACGCAGTATTTT. It is translated as CASSYVWADTQYF. This sequence joins TRBV6-6 and TRBJ2-3; the D is unclear. The CDR3 totals 13 residues. CDR1 is MNHNY, CDR2 SVGAGI, per germline (reference sequence). Trimming removed 2 bases from V and 4 bases from J, with 7 bases in between.

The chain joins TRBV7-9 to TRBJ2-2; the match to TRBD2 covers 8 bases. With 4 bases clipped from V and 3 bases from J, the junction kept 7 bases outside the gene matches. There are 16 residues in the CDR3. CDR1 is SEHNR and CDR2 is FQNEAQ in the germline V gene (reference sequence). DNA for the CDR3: TGTGCCAGCAGCTGGAGACTAGCGCTCGACACCGGGGAGCTGTTTTTT. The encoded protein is CASSWRLALDTGELFF.

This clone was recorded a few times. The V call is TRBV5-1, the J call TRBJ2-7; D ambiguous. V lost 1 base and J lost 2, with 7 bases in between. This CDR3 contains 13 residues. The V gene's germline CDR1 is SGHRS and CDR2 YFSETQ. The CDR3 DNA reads TGCGCCAGCAGCTTGTCCGGTCCCTACGAGCAGTACTTC. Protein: CASSLSGPYEQYF.